These 24 T cell receptor beta chains originate from one sample sequenced in a study of T-cell memory formation after mild COVID-19. MiXCR was run by TCRdb on the 5' RACE reads, yielding one entry per CDR3 protein. Altogether under 450,000 distinct CDR3 sequences are present, 13% to 15% being singletons, with the ten largest covering about 22%. The sample consisted of PBMCs or a T cell subset sorted from them (not recorded which). The source of these receptors is a man aged 18 to 35 who had mild COVID-19 (a few samples of this study predate the infection). Cell type and time point are not known.

This sequence joins TRBV5-5 and TRBJ2-3; perhaps TRBD2 as D (6 bases). V was trimmed by 6 bases and J by 0 bases, leaving 14 bases between them. The CDR3 loop spans 15 amino acids. The germline CDR1 and CDR2 sequences are SGHKS and YYEKEE (reference sequence). The CDR3 reads CASKESGPSTDTQYF. The DNA of the CDR3 is TGTGCCAGCAAGGAAAGCGGGCCTAGCACAGATACGCAGTATTTT.

The CDR3 DNA sequence: TGTGCCAGCAGCTTAGACGGGACACATGAGACCCAGTACTTC. Translated, it gives CASSLDGTHETQYF. V is TRBV7-2 and J is TRBJ2-5; a possible D gene is TRBD1 (6 bases). Deletions cut 1 base from V and 5 bases from J, with 11 bases between. CDR1 is SGHTA and CDR2 is FQGNSA in the germline V gene. This CDR3 is built from 14 residues.

V gene TRBV6-2 or TRBV6-3 combines with J gene TRBJ2-7, with D unclear. The germline CDR1 and CDR2 sequences are MNHEY and SVGEGT. This CDR3 has 12 residues. The ends were cut back, 7 bases at V and 3 bases at J, with 10 bases in the middle. CDR3 sequence reads: CASTRSDYEQYF. The CDR3 nucleotides read TGTGCCAGCACCCGGTCGGACTACGAGCAGTACTTC.

This rearrangement joins TRBV20-1 to TRBJ2-5; the D is unclear. V gave up 5 bases and J gave up 0 bases, with 7 bases separating them. The CDR3 is made up of 12 amino acids. The germline gives CDR1 DFQATT, CDR2 SNEGSKA (reference sequence). The CDR3 protein is CSAPVDQETQYF. CDR3 bases: TGCAGTGCTCCAGTCGACCAAGAGACCCAGTACTTC.

This clonotype was detected a few times. CDR3 in DNA: TGTGCCAGCAGTGGAGAGGGACAGGGGGCAAATGAGCAGTTCTTC. It yields the protein CASSGEGQGANEQFF. The chain links TRBV6-4 to TRBJ2-1; 12 nucleotides line up with TRBD1. The CDR3 runs 15 residues. Germline lookup yields CDR1 MRHNA and CDR2 SNTAGT. V lost 4 bases to trimming and J lost 7 bases; unmatched junction nucleotides: 5.

The rearrangement uses TRBV18 and TRBJ2-5; D may be TRBD2 (5 bases). V shed 3 bases and J shed 5 bases, with 10 bases lying between them. Looked up from germline, CDR1 is KGHSH and CDR2 is LQKENI. CDR3 length equals 13 residues. For the CDR3, the DNA is TGTGCCAGCTCACCTTTCGGGGAGGAGACCCAGTACTTC. Its protein product is CASSPFGEETQYF.

V gene TRBV7-9 combines with J gene TRBJ1-4, with D perhaps TRBD1 (5 bases). V was shortened by 5 bases and J by 3 bases, with 10 bases between the two germline ends. CDR3 length equals 14 residues. The germline CDR1 and CDR2 sequences are SEHNR and FQNEAQ (reference sequence). The CDR3 protein is CASSTQGANEKLFF. The CDR3 DNA is TGTGCCAGCAGCACCCAGGGAGCTAATGAAAAACTGTTTTTT.

Of note for this clonotype: At one boundary the junction diverges from the germline segment, which might be a read error. CDR3 DNA: TGTGCCAGCAGCTTAGCCGGGAGCTCCTACAATGAGAAGTTCTTC. Its translation is CASSLAGSSYNEKFF. The chain links TRBV7-6 to TRBJ2-1; perhaps TRBD2 as D (6 bases). CDR1 is SGHVS, CDR2 FNYEAQ, per germline. This CDR3 contains 15 residues.

This clonotype was detected many times. The chain has TRBV5-8 and TRBJ2-7; 7 bases are a match to TRBD1. CDR1 and CDR2 from the germline V gene are SGHTS and YDEGEE. CDR3 length: 16 amino acids. The ends lost 7 bases at V and 2 bases at J; junction bases unmatched: 15. The CDR3: CASWTYGQAKAYEQYF. As DNA, the CDR3 is TGTGCCAGCTGGACTTACGGACAGGCGAAGGCCTACGAGCAGTACTTC. The whole variable domain, remainder taken from reference TRBV5-8 and TRBJ2-7, is EAGVTQSPTHLIKTRGQQATLRCSPISGHTSVYWYQQALGLGLQFLLWYDEGEERNRGNFPPRFSGRQFPNYSSELNVNALELEDSALYLCASWTYGQAKAYEQYFGPGTRLTVT.

This clonotype has a handful of counts. The junction departs from germline at one end; a sequencing error may be responsible. This chain connects TRBV4-1 to TRBJ2-1, with D unclear. Germline V gene lookup returns CDR1 MGHRA and CDR2 YSYEKL. The CDR3 is made up of 10 amino acids. CDR3 protein: CASSQEKKLF. CDR3 in DNA: TGCGCCAGCAGCCAAGAGAAAAAGCTCTTC.

CDR3 nucleotide sequence: TGCAGTGTTGCCCTATATGGGCCTAATGAAAAACTGTTTTTT. It yields the protein CSVALYGPNEKLFF. The chain recombines TRBV20-1 with TRBJ1-4; D unclear. The germline V gene has CDR1 DFQATT and CDR2 SNEGSKA (reference sequence). The ends were cut back, 7 bases at V and 3 bases at J, with 15 bases in the middle. The CDR3 is 14 amino acids.

In this sample, this clonotype turned up a few times. The chain has TRBV7-2 and TRBJ1-1; D gene ambiguous. The CDR3 is 13 residues long. The germline CDR1 and CDR2 sequences are SGHTA and FQGNSA. Trimming left V 6 bases short and J 1 base short, with 9 bases between. The chain's CDR3 is CASRQWGNTEAFF. In nucleotides, the CDR3 is TGTGCCAGCAGGCAGTGGGGGAACACTGAAGCTTTCTTT.

This clonotype appeared a few times. The chain links TRBV7-9 to TRBJ1-1, with 9 bases identical to TRBD1. Germline values: CDR1 SEHNR, CDR2 FQNEAQ (reference sequence). With 6 bases clipped from V and 4 bases from J, the junction kept 12 bases outside the gene matches. The CDR3 spans 16 residues. The CDR3 is CASSNDRGRSITEAFF. The CDR3 region has the DNA TGTGCCAGCAGTAACGACAGGGGGAGGTCGATCACTGAAGCTTTCTTT. The variable domain in full, completed from reference TRBV7-9 and TRBJ1-1, reads DTGVSQNPRHKITKRGQNVTFRCDPISEHNRLYWYRQTLGQGPEFLTYFQNEAQLEKSRLLSDRFSAERPKGSFSTLEIQRTEQGDSAMYLCASSNDRGRSITEAFFGQGTRLTVV.

The chain carries TRBV12-3 or TRBV12-4 and TRBJ2-7, with D perhaps matching TRBD2 (5 bases). This CDR3 spans 14 amino acids. V lost 6 bases and J 7 bases, leaving 19 bases between the germline ends. The CDR3 DNA follows: TGTGCCAGCAGCCCTAGCCGGCGGATGGGGGAGCAGTACTTC. This codes for CASSPSRRMGEQYF.

CDR3 in amino acids: CASSPPGTGEREQYF. In nucleotides, the CDR3 is TGTGCCAGCAGCCCACCCGGAACAGGGGAAAGGGAGCAGTACTTC. This chain connects TRBV7-9 to TRBJ2-7, with TRBD1 identical over 7 bases. Germline V gene sequence: CDR1 SEHNR, CDR2 FQNEAQ (reference sequence). Losses at the gene ends were 5 bases for V and 7 bases for J; bases not matched to a gene: 14. The CDR3 contains 15 residues. The variable domain in full, with the rest retrieved from reference TRBV7-9 and TRBJ2-7, is DTGVSQNPRHKITKRGQNVTFRCDPISEHNRLYWYRQTLGQGPEFLTYFQNEAQLEKSRLLSDRFSAERPKGSFSTLEIQRTEQGDSAMYLCASSPPGTGEREQYFGPGTRLTVT.

Ten or more counts support this clonotype. Here the CDR3 DNA reads TGCGCCAGCAGCTTGGTGCAGCAGAACACTGAAGCTTTCTTT. Translated, it gives CASSLVQQNTEAFF. The V gene is TRBV5-1, the J gene TRBJ1-1; D is unclear. V shed 0 bases and J shed 1 base, with 7 bases lying between them. The CDR3 totals 14 residues. Germline V gene sequence: CDR1 SGHRS, CDR2 YFSETQ.

This clonotype was found a few times. The chain combines TRBV4-2 with TRBJ2-1; D is unresolved. The CDR3 is 17 amino acids. V lost 1 base, J lost 0 bases, and 13 bases lay in between. Germline values: CDR1 LGHNA, CDR2 YNFKEQ. The CDR3 DNA is TGTGCCAGCAGCCAAGCCCCCTCCGCATACTCCTACAATGAGCAGTTCTTC. This translates into CASSQAPSAYSYNEQFF.

CDR3 loop: CSASGGLAYDTQYF. DNA of the CDR3: TGCAGTGCTTCAGGTGGGCTAGCATATGATACGCAGTATTTT. The rearrangement joins TRBV20-1 to TRBJ2-3; tentative D call: TRBD2 (5 bases). This CDR3 contains 14 residues. Looked up from germline, CDR1 is DFQATT and CDR2 is SNEGSKA (reference sequence). V was pared by 5 bases and J by 6 bases, with 18 bases between.

J is TRBJ1-2 and V is TRBV6-5; weak D call: TRBD1 (6 bases). Germline loops: CDR1 MNHEY, CDR2 SVGAGI. The V end lost 0 bases, the J end lost 7 bases, and 21 bases lay between the germline ends. There are 17 residues in the CDR3. The CDR3 is CASSYSIPDRRHSGYTF. In nucleotides, the CDR3 is TGTGCCAGCAGTTACTCGATCCCGGACAGAAGACACTCTGGCTACACCTTC.

This clonotype showed up just a few times. The rearrangement uses TRBV7-9 and TRBJ2-1; D gene unclear. The germline V gene has CDR1 SEHNR and CDR2 FQNEAQ (reference sequence). V was cut by 3 bases and J by 9 bases, with 15 bases left in between. The CDR3 runs 14 residues. The CDR3 coding sequence is TGTGCCAGCAGCTTCGAGGTGTATATCCCTGAGCAGTTCTTC. Translating it yields CASSFEVYIPEQFF. Full variable domain (outside the CDR3, taken from reference TRBV7-9 and TRBJ2-1): DTGVSQNPRHKITKRGQNVTFRCDPISEHNRLYWYRQTLGQGPEFLTYFQNEAQLEKSRLLSDRFSAERPKGSFSTLEIQRTEQGDSAMYLCASSFEVYIPEQFFGPGTRLTVL.

Only a few counts were recorded for this clonotype. V usage is TRBV7-2 and J usage is TRBJ2-7; 8 nucleotides line up with TRBD1. The CDR3 sequence is 15 residues long. CDR1 SGHTA and CDR2 FQGNSA come from the germline V gene. Unmatched junction bases numbered 11, after V lost 5 bases and J lost 5 bases. CDR3 DNA sequence: TGTGCCAGCAGCCCAGGGGGCGCGGGGAGGAACGAGCAGTACTTC. Translation gives CASSPGGAGRNEQYF. Filled out from reference TRBV7-2 and TRBJ2-7, the complete variable domain reads GAGVSQSPSNKVTEKGKDVELRCDPISGHTALYWYRQSLGQGLEFLIYFQGNSAPDKSGLPSDRFSAERTGGSVSTLTIQRTQQEDSAVYLCASSPGGAGRNEQYFGPGTRLTVT.

J is TRBJ1-3 and V is TRBV19, with a tentative D call TRBD1 (5 bases). The CDR3 runs 14 residues. Trimming pared 3 bases from V and 4 bases from J, leaving 10 bases between. Germline V gene data show CDR1 as LNHDA and CDR2 as SQIVND (reference sequence). CDR3 residues: CASSIDRSGNTIYF. The CDR3 DNA reads as TGTGCCAGTAGTATTGACAGATCCGGAAACACCATATATTTT.

This clonotype was seen more than once but under ten times. The gene calls are TRBV7-9 and TRBJ2-5, with D possibly called TRBD1 or TRBD2 (5 bases each). Germline CDR1 reads SEHNR; CDR2 reads FQNEAQ (reference sequence). V lost 3 bases to trimming and J lost 4 bases, with 12 bases between them. The CDR3 has 14 amino acids. CDR3 sequence reads: CASSFWDVRETQYF. The CDR3 DNA sequence: TGTGCCAGCAGCTTCTGGGACGTGAGAGAGACCCAGTACTTC.

This clonotype was counted only a few times. The chain joins TRBV5-4 to TRBJ2-5; 8 bases are a match to TRBD2. With 1 base clipped from V and 5 bases from J, the junction kept 4 bases outside the gene matches. Germline values: CDR1 SGHNT, CDR2 YYREEE (reference sequence). This CDR3 region has 14 residues. In DNA form, the CDR3 reads TGTGCCAGCAGCTTGTCGGGGGGGCTGGAGACCCAGTACTTC. Protein product: CASSLSGGLETQYF.